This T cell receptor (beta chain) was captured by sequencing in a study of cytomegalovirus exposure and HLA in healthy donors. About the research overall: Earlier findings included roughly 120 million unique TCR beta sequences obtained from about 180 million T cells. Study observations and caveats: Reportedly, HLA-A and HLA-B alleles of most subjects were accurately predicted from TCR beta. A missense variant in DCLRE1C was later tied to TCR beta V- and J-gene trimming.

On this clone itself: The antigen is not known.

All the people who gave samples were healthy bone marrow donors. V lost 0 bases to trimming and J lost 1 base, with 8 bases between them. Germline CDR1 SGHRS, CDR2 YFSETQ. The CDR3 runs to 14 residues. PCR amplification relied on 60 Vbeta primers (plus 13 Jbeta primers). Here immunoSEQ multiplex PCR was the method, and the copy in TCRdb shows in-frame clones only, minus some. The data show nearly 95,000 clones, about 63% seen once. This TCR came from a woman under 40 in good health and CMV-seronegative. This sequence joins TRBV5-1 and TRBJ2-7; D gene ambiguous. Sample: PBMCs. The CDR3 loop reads CASSLASRSYEQYF. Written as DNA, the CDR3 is TGCGCCAGCAGCTTGGCGTCCAGATCCTACGAGCAGTACTTC.